This TCR beta chain was identified in a study of neurological immune-mediated disorders. Regarding the study as a whole: It was HTLV-1-associated myelopathy that showed the most TCR clonal expansion, while multiple sclerosis showed the least, falling below healthy controls. The study found no CDR3 amino acid sequences shared by expanded clones across subjects, suggesting private repertoires in all groups.

There are many counts of this clonotype. Its antigen is unidentified. The team produced cDNA through 5'RACE using 10-nucleotide random UMIs. TCRdb processed the 5' RACE reads anew with MiXCR; each CDR3 protein has one entry. The table has about 84,000 distinct CDR3 sequences, 10% seen once. The CDR3 consists of 16 residues. The ends lost 4 bases at V and 0 bases at J; junction bases unmatched: 7. Per the germline V gene, CDR1 is MDHEN and CDR2 is SYDVKM. The group of healthy controls was made up of people who were blood bank volunteers in Maryland, USA. This chain joins TRBV28 and TRBJ1-2; 8 nucleotides match TRBD1. Sequenced sample: PBMCs. This receptor was obtained from a man aged 40-55 years in good health. The CDR3 loop is CASSSGTGSSNYGYTF. The CDR3 nucleotides are TGTGCCAGCAGTTCCGGGACAGGCTCTTCTAACTATGGCTACACCTTC.